These 30 T cell receptor beta chains originate from one sample sequenced in a study of T cells in Graves' hyperthyroidism and ophthalmopathy. TCR beta CDR3 regions were amplified from RNA transcripts. The HTBI primer set served for first-round RT-PCR of the TCR CDR3. TCRdb independently ran MiXCR on the multiplex PCR reads; one entry per CDR3 protein. This table has about 640,000 distinct CDR3 sequences, more than 20% appearing once. Sequencing was performed on blood. The receptor set was obtained from a man younger than 40 with Graves' ophthalmopathy.

Only a few counts were recorded for this clonotype. V gene TRBV20-1 combines with J gene TRBJ2-1, with D uncertain. Looked up from germline, CDR1 is DFQATT and CDR2 is SNEGSKA (reference sequence). V lost 0 bases and J lost 2, with 5 bases in between. The CDR3 loop spans 13 amino acids. In DNA, the CDR3 is TGCAGTGCTAGAGATTCTGCCTACAATGAGCAGTTCTTC. It codes for CSARDSAYNEQFF.

The chain couples TRBV7-9 to TRBJ2-3; 8 positions match TRBD2. V was pared by 0 bases and J by 5 bases, with 7 bases of the junction left unmatched. Per germline, CDR1 SEHNR and CDR2 FQNEAQ (reference sequence). The CDR3 is 16 residues long. CDR3 residues: CASSLAPSGYEDTQYF. DNA for the CDR3: TGTGCCAGCAGCTTAGCGCCTAGCGGGTATGAAGATACGCAGTATTTT.

This clonotype was recorded a few times. The chain employs TRBV19 and TRBJ2-3, with TRBD2 as a possible D gene (6 bases). This CDR3 has 16 residues. Germline V gene data show CDR1 as LNHDA and CDR2 as SQIVND (reference sequence). V was trimmed by 6 bases and J by 3 bases, leaving 19 bases between them. The CDR3 DNA sequence: TGTGCCAGTAGCTTTGGTAGCGGCGGTTTAACAGATACGCAGTATTTT. As protein: CASSFGSGGLTDTQYF.

This chain joins TRBV5-8 and TRBJ2-5; no reliable D call. V gave up 3 bases and J gave up 0 bases, with 15 bases separating them. Looked up from germline, CDR1 is SGHTS and CDR2 is YDEGEE. CDR3 length equals 16 residues. CDR3 DNA: TGTGCCAGCAGCTCTCTTTCGGGCCAGAACCAAGAGACCCAGTACTTC. The encoded protein is CASSSLSGQNQETQYF.

V usage is TRBV6-2 or TRBV6-3 and J usage is TRBJ2-2; TRBD2 matches 7 bases. Germline values: CDR1 MNHEY, CDR2 SVGEGT. After removal of 5 bases from V and 3 bases from J, the junction contained 15 bases not matched to a gene. This CDR3 comprises 18 residues. The CDR3 nucleotides are TGTGCCAGCAGTCCAACAGGCGGGGGTAATGCTGACACCGGGGAGCTGTTTTTT. Translated: CASSPTGGGNADTGELFF.

This clonotype was observed many times. The CDR3: CASSSLGDQPQHF. CDR3 bases: TGTGCCAGCAGTTCCTTAGGGGATCAGCCCCAGCATTTT. The V call is TRBV28, the J call TRBJ1-5; a weak D match, TRBD1 (5 bases). The CDR3 sequence is 13 residues long. Germline CDR1 MDHEN, CDR2 SYDVKM. V shed 4 bases and J shed 5 bases, with 9 bases lying between them. The complete variable domain, with remaining parts taken from reference TRBV28 and TRBJ1-5, reads DVKVTQSSRYLVKRTGEKVFLECVQDMDHENMFWYRQDPGLGLRLIYFSYDVKMKEKGDIPEGYSVSREKKERFSLILESASTNQTSMYLCASSSLGDQPQHFGDGTRLSIL.

This clonotype was seen repeatedly, ten times or more. In DNA form, the CDR3 reads TGTGCCAGCTATGTACTGGGTAGCGGGGAGTACAATGAGCAGTTCTTC. Protein sequence: CASYVLGSGEYNEQFF. The chain couples TRBV2 to TRBJ2-1, with 8 bases identical to TRBD2. The CDR3 spans 16 residues. The V and J ends lost 8 bases and 4 bases, in that order; junction bases with no gene match: 13. Per germline, CDR1 SNHLY and CDR2 FYNNEI.

The V and J genes are TRBV6-1 and TRBJ1-1; 8 bases fit TRBD1. Trimming at V came to 8 bases and at J to 2 bases, leaving 7 bases not matched to a gene. Germline CDR1 and CDR2: MNHNS and SASEGT. The CDR3 is 14 residues long. The CDR3 sequence: CASQMDRANTEAFF. The CDR3 DNA is TGTGCCAGCCAGATGGACAGGGCTAACACTGAAGCTTTCTTT.

This clonotype was counted between two and nine times. The chain recombines TRBV27 with TRBJ1-1; TRBD1 might be the D (5 bases). From germline, CDR1 is MNHEY and CDR2 SMNVEV (reference sequence). The CDR3 loop spans 14 amino acids. The germline V and J ends were trimmed by 5 bases and 5 bases, with 15 bases remaining between them. The CDR3 is CASSPRGIKTEAFF. The DNA for the CDR3 is TGTGCCAGCAGTCCAAGGGGCATCAAGACTGAAGCTTTCTTT.

This clonotype appeared a few times. The chain uses TRBV27 and TRBJ2-7, with 11 bases that match TRBD1. Germline-derived CDR1 and CDR2 are MNHEY and SMNVEV (reference sequence). This CDR3 has 14 residues. J gave up 6 bases and V 6 bases, and 7 bases lay outside the gene matches. CDR3 sequence reads: CASRAQDRGREQYF. The CDR3 nucleotides read TGTGCCAGCAGGGCGCAGGACAGGGGGCGCGAGCAGTACTTC.

This clonotype was seen a few times. J is TRBJ2-1 and V is TRBV5-1, with 7 bases fitting TRBD1. This CDR3 region has 15 residues. V gave up 3 bases and J gave up 7 bases; unmatched junction bases: 10. Germline values: CDR1 SGHRS, CDR2 YFSETQ. DNA of the CDR3: TGCGCCAGCAGCTCGACAGGGACCCCATGGAATGAGCAGTTCTTC. Amino acids: CASSSTGTPWNEQFF.

This clonotype has only a few counts. The genes are TRBV4-1 and TRBJ1-1; a possible D gene is TRBD1 (6 bases). Germline V gene sequence: CDR1 MGHRA, CDR2 YSYEKL. The CDR3 covers 17 residues. Trimming shortened V by 2 bases and J by 8 bases, and 24 bases separated the two germline ends. The DNA for the CDR3 is TGCGCCAGCAGCCAATACCCCGGGACATCGGGGAGAGGGGAAGCTTTCTTT. As protein: CASSQYPGTSGRGEAFF.

This clonotype has a single count. A clone one base away is much larger, so this may be a read error. The chain links TRBV20-1 to TRBJ1-1; possibly TRBD1 for D (6 bases). CDR1 DFQATT and CDR2 SNEGSKA come from the germline V gene (reference sequence). The CDR3 has 13 residues. The CDR3 sequence: CSASQGWNTEALF. Here the CDR3 DNA reads TGCAGTGCTAGTCAGGGGTGGAACACTGAAGCTCTCTTT.

Only a few counts were recorded for this clonotype. In nucleotides, the CDR3 is TGTGCCAGCAGTTACTCGCGCCTAGCGGGAGGCAATGAGCAGTTCTTC. It yields the protein CASSYSRLAGGNEQFF. The genes are TRBV6-7 and TRBJ2-1, with 11 bases lining up with TRBD2. TRBV6-7 falls under the ORF class, with uncertain function. V lost 0 bases and J lost 6; bases outside the gene matches: 4. The CDR3 covers 16 residues.

The V and J genes are TRBV5-5 and TRBJ2-7, with D maybe TRBD1 (6 bases). V was cut by 3 bases and J by 6 bases, with 16 bases left in between. Germline CDR1 SGHKS, CDR2 YYEKEE (reference sequence). This CDR3 has 14 amino acids. The CDR3 nucleotides are TGTGCCAGCAGCTCAGTTAGGGGGTCCGTCGAGCAGTACTTC. Translation gives CASSSVRGSVEQYF.

In its sample, this clonotype was seen a few times. The chain uses TRBV6-1 and TRBJ2-5, with 11 bases fitting TRBD2. V lost 5 bases and J lost 5; bases outside the gene matches: 10. Germline CDR1 MNHNS, CDR2 SASEGT. The CDR3 runs to 16 residues. CDR3 sequence: CASSPIAGGPGETQYF. The CDR3, as DNA: TGTGCCAGCAGTCCAATAGCGGGAGGGCCAGGGGAGACCCAGTACTTC.

V is TRBV3-1 and J is TRBJ2-1; TRBD2 matches at 7 bases. Germline V gene lookup returns CDR1 LGHDT and CDR2 YNNKEL (reference sequence). V shed 0 bases, J shed 9 bases, and the junction held 11 bases outside the gene matches. The CDR3 has 16 amino acids. The CDR3 region is CASSQEGGDYSIEQFF. CDR3 DNA sequence: TGTGCCAGCAGCCAAGAGGGAGGGGACTATTCTATTGAGCAGTTCTTC.

This clonotype was seen a handful of times. The chain uses TRBV7-9 and TRBJ2-6; unclear D gene. The germline gives CDR1 SEHNR, CDR2 FQNEAQ (reference sequence). This CDR3 is 14 amino acids long. V gave up 5 bases and J gave up 4 bases, with 9 bases separating them. The CDR3 is CASSPTVGANVLTF. The CDR3 DNA reads TGTGCCAGCAGCCCCACTGTCGGGGCCAACGTCCTGACTTTC.

This clonotype was counted between two and nine times. V usage is TRBV11-3 and J usage is TRBJ1-1, with 7 bases fitting TRBD1. V lost 5 bases to trimming and J lost 1 base; unmatched junction nucleotides: 16. The CDR3 covers 18 residues. Germline CDR1 reads SGHNT; CDR2 reads YENEEA. The CDR3 nucleotides are TGTGCCAGCAGCCCCCGGGGCAGGGGGACAACGGGGAACACTGAAGCTTTCTTT. Translation gives CASSPRGRGTTGNTEAFF.

This clonotype was detected only a few times. The CDR3 loop is CAAGPTSNQPQHF. CDR3 sequence (DNA): TGCGCCGCGGGACCGACTAGCAATCAGCCCCAGCATTTT. The rearrangement joins TRBV10-2 to TRBJ1-5; D may be TRBD1 (5 bases). Germline V gives CDR1 WSHSY, CDR2 SAAADI. Trimming removed 11 bases at V and 0 bases at J, with 11 bases between. This CDR3 is 13 amino acids long.

This clonotype was counted many times. The J gene is TRBJ2-1, the V gene TRBV13; TRBD2 matches at 8 bases. This CDR3 has 17 amino acids. The germline gives CDR1 PRHDT, CDR2 FYEKMQ (reference sequence). The J segment lost 3 bases and the V segment lost 4 bases, leaving 11 bases of the junction unmatched. The CDR3 loop reads CASSSPLERESYNEQFF. The CDR3, as DNA: TGTGCCAGCAGCTCCCCTCTGGAGCGGGAGAGCTACAATGAGCAGTTCTTC.

This clonotype was seen at least ten times. The rearrangement joins TRBV3-1 to TRBJ1-3; D is unclear. V dropped 1 base and J dropped 4 bases, with 14 bases sitting between them. The CDR3 is 16 residues long. The germline gives CDR1 LGHDT, CDR2 YNNKEL (reference sequence). DNA for the CDR3: TGTGCCAGCAGCCAAGTTCGGTCCCGCACCGGAAACACCATATATTTT. This gives the protein CASSQVRSRTGNTIYF.

This clonotype was seen repeatedly, ten times or more. V usage is TRBV11-2 and J usage is TRBJ2-1; perhaps D is TRBD1 or TRBD2 (5 bases each). The germline V and J ends were trimmed by 5 bases and 3 bases, with 17 bases remaining between them. CDR1 is SGHAT, CDR2 FQNNGV, per germline. CDR3 length equals 16 residues. In DNA, the CDR3 is TGTGCCAGCAGCCTTTTTTGGGGGAGCGACTACAATGAGCAGTTCTTC. Translated, it gives CASSLFWGSDYNEQFF.

The chain has TRBV10-3 and TRBJ2-3; 8 nucleotides align to TRBD1. Germline V gives CDR1 ENHRY, CDR2 SYGVKD. CDR3 length: 15 residues. V was pared by 6 bases and J by 0 bases, with 5 bases of the junction left unmatched. The CDR3 here is CAIRFTGGSTDTQYF. The DNA of the CDR3 is TGTGCCATCAGATTTACAGGGGGTAGCACAGATACGCAGTATTTT.

This clonotype was picked up a small number of times. DNA of the CDR3: TGTGCCATCAGTGAGTCGTCCCCCAAGATGTCTGGAAACACCATATATTTT. It codes for CAISESSPKMSGNTIYF. The chain employs TRBV10-3 and TRBJ1-3; unclear D gene. With 0 bases removed from V and 1 base from J, the gap between germline ends came to 13 bases. CDR1 ENHRY and CDR2 SYGVKD come from the germline V gene. The CDR3 runs 17 residues.

This clonotype was found a few times. The chain has TRBV7-2 and TRBJ1-4, with D tentatively TRBD1 (6 bases). Deletions cut 2 bases from V and 6 bases from J, with 16 bases between. There are 16 residues in the CDR3. From germline, CDR1 is SGHTA and CDR2 FQGNSA. CDR3 bases: TGTGCCAGCAGCTTAAGGGGTGGGGGCGCTTATGAAAAACTGTTTTTT. The encoded protein is CASSLRGGGAYEKLFF.

CDR3 nucleotide sequence: TGCAGTGCTAGAGAGAGCTCAGTGTATAATCAGCCCCAGCATTTT. Amino acid sequence: CSARESSVYNQPQHF. V gene TRBV20-1 combines with J gene TRBJ1-5; D gene unclear. Germline V lookup: CDR1 DFQATT, CDR2 SNEGSKA (reference sequence). V was shortened by 0 bases and J by 4 bases, with 13 bases between the two germline ends. The CDR3 consists of 15 residues.

This clonotype was detected a few times. This rearrangement joins TRBV27 to TRBJ2-3; 7 bases agree with TRBD2. J gave up 4 bases and V 4 bases, and 8 bases lay outside the gene matches. The germline CDR1 and CDR2 sequences are MNHEY and SMNVEV (reference sequence). This CDR3 is 15 amino acids long. The CDR3 DNA follows: TGTGCCAGCAGTTCTAGCGGATGGTCGGCAGATACGCAGTATTTT. Residues: CASSSSGWSADTQYF.

This clonotype was observed at least ten times. DNA of the CDR3: TGTGCCAGCAGTATCTATTCGAACAATGAGCAGTTCTTC. It yields the protein CASSIYSNNEQFF. V gene TRBV2 combines with J gene TRBJ2-1, with no clear D. There are 13 residues in the CDR3. The V end lost 5 bases, the J end lost 5 bases, and 10 bases lay between the germline ends. Germline CDR1 reads SNHLY; CDR2 reads FYNNEI.

V and J are TRBV15 and TRBJ2-5; D gene unclear. Germline V gene data show CDR1 as LNHNV and CDR2 as YYDKDF (reference sequence). This CDR3 region has 16 residues. V was clipped by 5 bases and J by 6 bases, with 22 bases between them. The CDR3 here is CATSGALRQSTKTQYF. DNA for the CDR3: TGTGCCACCAGCGGAGCTCTCCGGCAGTCGACGAAGACCCAGTACTTC.